The present T cell receptor beta chain was sequenced within a study of T cell responses to AZD1222 COVID-19 vaccine. Study details: Second-dose groups at about 4 or about 12 weeks were pooled. Study-wide results and limits: Vaccine-related CD4 TCRs covered spike, predominating at 160-218 and 743-854.

From germline, CDR1 is MNHEY and CDR2 SVGEGT. V lost 4 bases and J 7 bases, leaving 14 bases between the germline ends. The CDR3 consists of 15 residues. Here immunoSEQ multiplex PCR was the method, and the copy in TCRdb shows in-frame clones only, minus some. Here the sample spans more than 110,000 clones, about 90% being singletons. Details on this clone: Its antigen is not identified.

This specimen consisted of peripheral blood, obtained on day 0 of AZD1222 vaccination. This TCR was sampled from an adult in good health. This rearrangement joins TRBV6-2 or TRBV6-3 to TRBJ1-6; no reliable D call. In nucleotides, the CDR3 is TGTGCCAGCAGTTCCGCGGGGTTGGGGAATTCACCCCTCCACTTT. Encoded protein: CASSSAGLGNSPLHF.